Listed here are 26 T cell receptor beta chains from one sample, sequenced in a study of T cells after yellow fever vaccination. TCRdb ran MiXCR on the 5' RACE reads and lists one entry per CDR3 protein. The table lists about 580,000 distinct CDR3 sequences, around a sixth of them singletons, with 17% in the top ten. The input for sequencing was PBMCs, taken 4 to 6 days after the first yellow fever vaccination. These receptors originate from a man younger than 35 who received the YFV17D yellow fever vaccine.

The chain couples TRBV5-6 to TRBJ1-1; D gene unclear. Germline lookup yields CDR1 SGHDT and CDR2 YYEEEE. V lost 1 base, J lost 11 bases, and 21 bases lay in between. The CDR3 has 15 amino acids. The CDR3 sequence: CASSLTDRIGLKAFF. The CDR3 DNA reads TGTGCCAGCAGCTTGACAGACCGGATAGGGCTGAAGGCTTTCTTT.

This clonotype has more than one count but fewer than ten. The V and J genes are TRBV7-7 and TRBJ2-5; 10 nucleotides line up with TRBD2. Per germline, CDR1 SSHAT and CDR2 FNYEAQ (reference sequence). V gave up 5 bases and J gave up 6 bases; unmatched junction bases: 6. The CDR3 totals 14 residues. The CDR3 sequence is CASSQAGGAKTQYF. DNA for the CDR3: TGTGCCAGCAGCCAAGCGGGGGGGGCGAAGACCCAGTACTTC.

The rearrangement links TRBV14 to TRBJ2-7; D may correspond to TRBD1 or TRBD2 (6 bases each). Trimming took off 6 bases at V and 6 bases at J, with 18 bases between the two ends. The length of the CDR3 is 14 residues. The V gene's germline CDR1 is SGHDN and CDR2 FVKESK. The CDR3 bases are TGTGCCAGCAGTAATGCCGGGGGCAGGGGCGAGCAGTACGTC. Translation: CASSNAGGRGEQYV.

The chain is built from TRBV6-5 and TRBJ2-6; no reliable D call. In germline, CDR1 is MNHEY, CDR2 SVGAGI. The CDR3 is 15 residues long. V dropped 1 base and J dropped 1 base, with 5 bases sitting between them. The CDR3 is CASSYYLSGANVLTF. CDR3 coding DNA: TGTGCCAGCAGTTACTATCTGTCTGGGGCCAACGTCCTGACTTTC.

This clonotype came up a few times. The chain couples TRBV15 to TRBJ2-3, with a weak D call TRBD2 (6 bases). The CDR3 covers 16 residues. Trimming shortened V by 6 bases and J by 3 bases, and 19 bases separated the two germline ends. Looked up from germline, CDR1 is LNHNV and CDR2 is YYDKDF (reference sequence). CDR3 DNA: TGTGCCACCAGGCCGGGAGCCTCCCAGGCGACAGATACGCAGTATTTT. Translating it yields CATRPGASQATDTQYF.

This clonotype has more than one count but fewer than ten. This chain uses TRBV7-8 with TRBJ2-7; TRBD1 is a possible D gene (6 bases). V was shortened by 3 bases and J by 5 bases, with 11 bases between the two germline ends. The germline CDR1 and CDR2 sequences are SGHVS and FQNEAQ. The length of the CDR3 is 13 residues. CDR3 region: CASSFQGFNEQYV. The CDR3 coding sequence is TGTGCCAGCAGCTTTCAGGGGTTTAACGAGCAGTACGTC.

This clonotype showed up just a few times. The V call is TRBV10-3, the J call TRBJ1-2; D is undetermined. This CDR3 is built from 11 residues. Trimming shortened V by 6 bases and J by 3 bases, and 5 bases separated the two germline ends. From germline, CDR1 is ENHRY and CDR2 SYGVKD. CDR3 nucleotides: TGTGCCATCAGAAAAGACTATGGCTACACCTTC. Translation: CAIRKDYGYTF.

This clonotype was observed many times. The CDR3 loop reads CASSSDSYQPQHF. CDR3 coding DNA: TGTGCCAGCAGTTCGGACAGCTATCAGCCCCAGCATTTT. The chain carries TRBV7-8 and TRBJ1-5, with D tentatively TRBD1 (6 bases). Germline CDR1 SGHVS, CDR2 FQNEAQ. The V end lost 6 bases, the J end lost 5 bases, and 11 bases lay between the germline ends. The CDR3 spans 13 residues.

The sample holds a few counts of this clonotype. The chain links TRBV6-1 to TRBJ1-5, with TRBD1 matching 7 bases. The CDR3 is 14 residues long. Trimming removed 6 bases from V and 6 bases from J; junction bases left unmatched: 8. CDR1 and CDR2 (germline): MNHNS, SASEGT. The CDR3 reads CASSNTGVGQPQHF. CDR3 nucleotide sequence: TGTGCCAGCAGCAACACAGGGGTGGGTCAGCCCCAGCATTTT.

CDR3 in amino acids: CASSATDRAAYEQYF. The DNA for the CDR3 is TGTGCCAGCAGCGCGACGGACAGGGCCGCTTACGAGCAGTACTTC. The chain uses TRBV12-3 or TRBV12-4 and TRBJ2-7, with 8 bases lining up with TRBD1. The CDR3 length is 15 residues. V was pared by 6 bases and J by 4 bases, with 11 bases of the junction left unmatched.

With respect to this clonotype: A junction boundary mismatches the germline segment, possibly from a read error. The J gene is TRBJ2-5, the V gene TRBV3-1; 12 positions agree with TRBD2. Germline loops: CDR1 LGHDT, CDR2 YNNKEL (reference sequence). The CDR3 has 15 residues. CDR3: CASCQGLAGRETQYF. CDR3 in DNA: TGTGCCAGCTGCCAAGGACTAGCGGGAAGGGAGACCCAGTACTTC.

This clonotype has more than one count but fewer than ten. The chain links TRBV13 to TRBJ1-1; 8 bases agree with TRBD1. The CDR3 length is 15 residues. J was trimmed by 5 bases and V by 5 bases; bases with no gene match: 10. Germline values: CDR1 PRHDT, CDR2 FYEKMQ (reference sequence). The CDR3 region has the DNA TGTGCCAGCAGCCGAGGGAGTACAGGGGGAACTGAAGCTTTCTTT. Protein: CASSRGSTGGTEAFF.

The rearrangement uses TRBV6-1 and TRBJ2-7; TRBD1 might be the D (6 bases). CDR1 is MNHNS, CDR2 SASEGT, per germline. V was cut by 3 bases and J by 4 bases, with 16 bases left in between. This CDR3 has 15 amino acids. The CDR3 sequence is CASSEATGGPYEQYF. In DNA, the CDR3 is TGTGCCAGCAGTGAGGCGACAGGCGGACCATACGAGCAGTACTTC.

The chain is built from TRBV2 and TRBJ2-5; D not certain. Trimming removed 8 bases at V and 3 bases at J, with 13 bases between. The CDR3 has 13 residues. Germline V lookup: CDR1 SNHLY, CDR2 FYNNEI. In nucleotides, the CDR3 is TGTGCCAGCTTCTCGTGGGTTGAAGAGACCCAGTACTTC. This translates into CASFSWVEETQYF.

The V gene is TRBV12-3 or TRBV12-4, the J gene TRBJ1-5; 7 positions match TRBD1. V lost 2 bases, J lost 11 bases, and 3 bases stayed unmatched. This CDR3 has 12 residues. The CDR3 DNA reads TGTGCCAGCAGTTTATTCAGGGGGTCCCAGCATTTT. Its protein product is CASSLFRGSQHF.

This clonotype was recorded a few times. This chain joins TRBV5-1 and TRBJ1-2; TRBD1 aligns across 7 bases. This CDR3 is 13 amino acids long. V gave up 4 bases and J gave up 5 bases; unmatched junction bases: 5. CDR1 and CDR2 from the germline V gene are SGHRS and YFSETQ. CDR3 protein: CASSDTGDYGYTF. The CDR3 DNA reads TGCGCCAGCAGCGATACAGGGGATTATGGCTACACCTTC.

This clonotype has a handful of counts. This rearrangement joins TRBV6-5 to TRBJ2-3; TRBD2 aligns across 8 bases. The ends lost 0 bases at V and 7 bases at J; junction bases unmatched: 6. The germline V gene encodes CDR1 MNHEY and CDR2 SVGAGI. The CDR3 is 15 amino acids. The CDR3 is CASSYSGGGLNTQYF. CDR3 DNA: TGTGCCAGCAGTTACTCGGGCGGGGGGCTTAATACGCAGTATTTT.

This clonotype occurred a few times. The V gene is TRBV7-9, the J gene TRBJ2-5; weak D call: TRBD2 (6 bases). This CDR3 contains 13 residues. Germline lookup yields CDR1 SEHNR and CDR2 FQNEAQ (reference sequence). The ends were cut back, 3 bases at V and 8 bases at J, with 13 bases in the middle. In DNA form, the CDR3 reads TGTGCCAGCAGCTTCGGCCAGGGAGGTACCCAGTACTTC. Its protein is CASSFGQGGTQYF. Drawing the rest from reference TRBV7-9 and TRBJ2-5, the complete variable domain is DTGVSQNPRHKITKRGQNVTFRCDPISEHNRLYWYRQTLGQGPEFLTYFQNEAQLEKSRLLSDRFSAERPKGSFSTLEIQRTEQGDSAMYLCASSFGQGGTQYFGPGTRLLVL.

The rearrangement uses TRBV6-2 or TRBV6-3 and TRBJ2-7; D is perhaps TRBD1 (6 bases). With 3 bases removed from V and 3 bases from J, the gap between germline ends came to 12 bases. Germline V gives CDR1 MNHEY, CDR2 SVGEGT. CDR3 length equals 14 residues. The CDR3 loop reads CASSYYGTNYEQYV. Here the CDR3 DNA reads TGTGCCAGCAGTTATTACGGGACAAACTACGAGCAGTACGTC.

CDR3 in DNA: TGCAGCGTTGAATATATCGCAGGCCCTAACACTGAAGCTTTCTTT. Protein: CSVEYIAGPNTEAFF. The rearrangement joins TRBV29-1 to TRBJ1-1; the D is unclear. This CDR3 region has 15 residues. Germline CDR1 and CDR2: SQVTM and ANQGSEA. V lost 2 bases, J lost 2 bases, and 15 bases lay in between.

This clonotype was counted only a few times. DNA of the CDR3: TGCGCCAGCAGCCAAGCATCCGGGGGCAGGAGCTATGGCTACACCTTC. Protein: CASSQASGGRSYGYTF. The chain combines TRBV4-1 with TRBJ1-2, with D possibly being TRBD1 (6 bases). The CDR3 contains 16 residues. V gave up 1 base and J gave up 4 bases, with 16 bases separating them. Germline-derived CDR1 and CDR2 are MGHRA and YSYEKL.

This clonotype has a handful of counts. This chain joins TRBV7-8 and TRBJ1-1; D gene unclear. CDR1 is SGHVS, CDR2 FQNEAQ, per germline. Trimming left V 2 bases short and J 1 base short, with 11 bases between. This CDR3 comprises 15 residues. Here the CDR3 DNA reads TGTGCCAGCAGCTTAAAGAGGGTGCCGAACACTGAAGCTTTCTTT. Protein product: CASSLKRVPNTEAFF.

The V gene is TRBV4-3, the J gene TRBJ1-2; the match to TRBD1 covers 9 bases. The CDR3 runs to 16 residues. Germline V gene lookup returns CDR1 LGHNA and CDR2 YSLEER. After removal of 3 bases from V and 4 bases from J, the junction contained 9 bases not matched to a gene. DNA of the CDR3: TGCGCCAGCAGCCAGGCACAGGGGGCGGAATTCTATGGCTACACCTTC. This encodes CASSQAQGAEFYGYTF.

The table lists this clonotype with a few counts. The J gene is TRBJ2-5, the V gene TRBV5-1, with D maybe TRBD2 (6 bases). V lost 2 bases, J lost 2 bases, and 10 bases lay in between. This CDR3 is built from 14 residues. Per the germline V gene, CDR1 is SGHRS and CDR2 is YFSETQ. The CDR3, as DNA: TGCGCCAGCAGCTTTATTGGGGGGCAAGAGACCCAGTACTTC. It encodes CASSFIGGQETQYF. Looking up the rest from reference TRBV5-1 and TRBJ2-5 gives the full variable domain: KAGVTQTPRYLIKTRGQQVTLSCSPISGHRSVSWYQQTPGQGLQFLFEYFSETQRNKGNFPGRFSGRQFSNSRSEMNVSTLELGDSALYLCASSFIGGQETQYFGPGTRLLVL.

The rearrangement uses TRBV7-9 and TRBJ2-5; no firm D call. The V gene's germline CDR1 is SEHNR and CDR2 FQNEAQ (reference sequence). V was trimmed by 1 base and J by 5 bases, leaving 11 bases between them. This CDR3 is 14 amino acids long. The CDR3 region is CASSLGLLRETQYF. In DNA form, the CDR3 reads TGTGCCAGCAGCTTAGGGCTACTTCGGGAGACCCAGTACTTC.

This chain links TRBV20-1 with TRBJ2-7, with D tentatively TRBD1 (5 bases). The V gene lost 5 bases and the J gene lost 6 bases, with 20 bases spanning the gap. The CDR3 extends over 14 amino acids. In germline, CDR1 is DFQATT, CDR2 SNEGSKA (reference sequence). In DNA form, the CDR3 reads TGCAGTGCTCAGCCGCAGGGTGGATTCCTCGAGCAGTACTTC. This encodes CSAQPQGGFLEQYF.